These T cell receptor beta chains were read from a single sample in a study of T-cell reconstitution after alpha-beta-depleted transplantation in children. From the PCR reads, TCRdb called clonotypes with MiXCR, one entry per CDR3 protein. The profile covers about 400,000 distinct CDR3 sequences, with around 21% appearing a single time and approximately 3.9% taken by the ten largest. Sequencing was performed on PBMCs from the stem cell graft donor, taken from the stem cell graft. The origin of the receptors is a human donor who donated a stem cell graft to a child with acute myeloid leukemia. CDR3s include the opening cysteine and the closing phenylalanine or tryptophan. D genes are given only for firm matches. Clone size is not always given. Where it is, it says once, few, many or a class for expanded clones.

d_call	v_call	j_call	clone_size	cdr3_nt	cdr3_aa
TRBD2	TRBV20-1	TRBJ2-1	many	TGCAGTGCTACCCCCGGGGGAGCGGGAGTACTCTACAATGAGCAGTTCTTC	CSATPGGAGVLYNEQFF
TRBD2	TRBV3-1	TRBJ2-1	-	TGTGCCAGCAGCCTGGGGACTAGCTTCAACAATGAGCAGTTCTTC	CASSLGTSFNNEQFF
TRBD1	TRBV29-1	TRBJ1-1	-	TGCAGCGTCGCCAAGGACAGGGGCACTGAAGCTTTCTTT	CSVAKDRGTEAFF
TRBD1	TRBV7-3	TRBJ2-2	few	TGTGCCAGCAGTCCCGACAGGGCGAACACCGGGGAGCTGTTTTTT	CASSPDRANTGELFF
-	TRBV10-3	TRBJ2-1	many	TGTGCCATCTCCAAACCCGGGACCCCTTCAACCTACAATGAGCAGTTCTTC	CAISKPGTPSTYNEQFF
-	TRBV7-3	TRBJ1-4	-	TGTGCCAGCAGCTTAGGACGGAGCGTTAATGAAAAACTGTTTTTT	CASSLGRSVNEKLFF
-	TRBV20-1	TRBJ2-3	many	TGCAGTGCTACGAGGACTGCCGATACGCAGTATTTT	CSATRTADTQYF
-	TRBV20-1	TRBJ2-7	-	TGCAGTGCTAGAGCGGGTGGGCGCTACGAGCAGTACTTC	CSARAGGRYEQYF
-	TRBV12-3/TRBV12-4	TRBJ2-7	few	TGTGCCAGCAGTTTAGAACAGAAATACGAGCAGTACTTC	CASSLEQKYEQYF
-	TRBV4-2	TRBJ2-1	many	TGTGCCAGCAGCCATGCGGGACTGTCTGGTGAGCAGTTCTTC	CASSHAGLSGEQFF
-	TRBV12-3/TRBV12-4	TRBJ2-3	few	TGTGCCAGCAGTTTCGGCGGCGGAGATACGCAGTATTTT	CASSFGGGDTQYF
-	TRBV24-1	TRBJ2-3	-	TGTGCCACCAGTGATTCCGCCGCGGGGAATACGCAGTATTTT	CATSDSAAGNTQYF
TRBD1	TRBV2	TRBJ1-3	few	TGTGCCAGCAGGGACAGGACAGGGTCTTCAGGAAACACCATATATTTT	CASRDRTGSSGNTIYF
-	TRBV12-3/TRBV12-4	TRBJ1-2	many	TGTGCCAGCAGTTTAGCGCGCGCCAGATCCTATGGCTACACCTTC	CASSLARARSYGYTF
-	TRBV28	TRBJ1-4	-	TGTGCCAGCAGTTTACGGATTAATGAAAAACTGTTTTTT	CASSLRINEKLFF
TRBD2	TRBV29-1	TRBJ2-5	many	TGCAGCGTTCGTAGCGGGGAGACCCAGTACTTC	CSVRSGETQYF
-	TRBV4-1	TRBJ2-1	few	TGCGCCAGCAGCCAAGACCGGAACCCCTACAATGAGCAGTTCTTC	CASSQDRNPYNEQFF
-	TRBV7-2	TRBJ2-1	-	TGTGCCAGCAGCCATAGCCGAGGTGGGAACAATGAGCAGTTCTTC	CASSHSRGGNNEQFF
-	TRBV12-3/TRBV12-4	TRBJ2-1	many	TGTGCCAGCAGTTTCGCAAGTGAGCAGTTCTTC	CASSFASEQFF
-	TRBV20-1	TRBJ2-7	few	TGCAGTGCTAGACTTCAGGGGTCCTACGAGCAGTACTTC	CSARLQGSYEQYF
-	TRBV30	TRBJ2-5	-	TGTGCCGGAGGACAGTTCCAAGAGACCCAGTACTTC	CAGGQFQETQYF
TRBD2	TRBV28	TRBJ2-3	-	TGTGCCAGCAGCACAGCGGGAGGCGCAGATACGCAGTATTTT	CASSTAGGADTQYF
-	TRBV7-9	TRBJ2-7	-	TGTGCCAGCAGCTTTCGCGGGACCTCCTACGAGCAGTACTTC	CASSFRGTSYEQYF
-	TRBV29-1	TRBJ2-1	-	TGCAGCGTTGAACCGGGAGTTAGCTCCTACAATGAGCAGTTCTTC	CSVEPGVSSYNEQFF
TRBD1	TRBV7-6	TRBJ2-5	-	TGTGCCAGCAGCTGGGACAGTGGGGAGACCCAGTACTTC	CASSWDSGETQYF
-	TRBV6-6	TRBJ2-7	many	TGTGCCAGCAGACCGAGCGAAAGGTACGAGCAGTACTTC	CASRPSERYEQYF
TRBD1	TRBV7-8	TRBJ2-1	few	TGTGCCAGCAGCTTAAGGGGTAGGGGGCTCGGGAATGAGCAGTTCTTC	CASSLRGRGLGNEQFF
-	TRBV24-1	TRBJ1-5	few	TGTGCCACCAGTGATTTGGGGGGAGTGCAGCATTTT	CATSDLGGVQHF
TRBD1	TRBV29-1	TRBJ1-1	many	TGCAGCGTTGAATTAGGGGGCGCGAGACGCACTGAAGCTTTCTTT	CSVELGGARRTEAFF
-	TRBV12-3/TRBV12-4	TRBJ2-1	many	TGTGCCAGCAGCCGCCGGGACACCAGCTACAATGAGCAGTTCTTC	CASSRRDTSYNEQFF
-	TRBV18	TRBJ2-1	few	TGTGCCAGCTCACAGGCTAAGGAGGCTGTCGAGCAGTTCTTC	CASSQAKEAVEQFF
-	TRBV20-1	TRBJ2-7	few	TGCAGTGCCAGAGGGTCGGGAGCCGGCGAGCAGTACTTC	CSARGSGAGEQYF
-	TRBV10-3	TRBJ2-7	few	TGTGCCATCAGTGGGGGCTCCTACGAGCAGTACTTC	CAISGGSYEQYF
TRBD2	TRBV5-5	TRBJ2-1	few	TGTGCCAGCAGCTTGGCCGGGGGGGGAGGGGTCATAAATGAGCAGTTCTTC	CASSLAGGGGVINEQFF
TRBD2	TRBV29-1	TRBJ2-1	many	TGCAGCGTTGATCGGAGACTAGCGGGAGTCGAGTATGAGCAGTTCTTC	CSVDRRLAGVEYEQFF
-	TRBV12-3/TRBV12-4	TRBJ1-5	-	TGTGCCAGCAGCCCCGTGGGTGGGGTACGTCAGCCCCAGCATTTT	CASSPVGGVRQPQHF
TRBD2	TRBV12-3/TRBV12-4	TRBJ2-1	many	TGTGCCAGCAGAAAGAGCGGGAGTCGATACAATGAGCAGTTCTTC	CASRKSGSRYNEQFF
-	TRBV4-1	TRBJ2-3	few	TGCGCCAGCAGCCAAGTGGCTAGCGCGGGTTTCGGGAATACGCAGTATTTT	CASSQVASAGFGNTQYF
-	TRBV7-6	TRBJ1-3	many	TGTGCCAGCAGTAAACGGCCTTCAGAAGCCTCCTCCTCTGGAAACACCATATATTTT	CASSKRPSEASSSGNTIYF